Each of the 20 T cell receptor beta chains below was sequenced from the same sample in a study of blood T cells in healthy people across ages. Together with a sample-barcoded 5' primer, a J-beta primer mix was included in a second PCR lasting about 7 to 11 cycles. Each CDR3 protein is one row after TCRdb ran MiXCR on the 5' RACE reads. This sample has about 1.8 million distinct CDR3 sequences, with around 50% found just once. The sample comprised blood. Receptor source: a woman between 40 and 50 years old in good health.

Only a few counts were recorded for this clonotype. The chain has TRBV6-1 and TRBJ2-5, with 8 bases that match TRBD2. The CDR3 has 17 amino acids. The junction had 10 bases not matched to a gene; V was cut back by 0 bases and J by 4 bases. Germline-derived CDR1 and CDR2 are MNHNS and SASEGT. The CDR3 loop reads CASSEAEDGGASETQYF. CDR3 nucleotide sequence: TGTGCCAGCAGTGAAGCGGAGGACGGGGGGGCCTCAGAGACCCAGTACTTC.

A few counts support this clonotype. The genes are TRBV19 and TRBJ2-7; 9 bases fit TRBD1. This CDR3 contains 15 residues. The V segment lost 1 base and the J segment 1 base; nucleotides outside the gene matches: 2. The germline V gene has CDR1 LNHDA and CDR2 SQIVND (reference sequence). CDR3 coding DNA: TGTGCCAGTAGTATAGGGACAGGGGCATCCTACGAGCAGTACTTC. It codes for CASSIGTGASYEQYF.

This clonotype has a handful of counts. The chain is built from TRBV3-1 and TRBJ2-1, with 7 bases lining up with TRBD2. J was trimmed by 15 bases and V by 1 base; bases with no gene match: 9. The germline gives CDR1 LGHDT, CDR2 YNNKEL (reference sequence). The CDR3 loop spans 13 amino acids. The CDR3 sequence is CASSQGTAGVWFF. In DNA, the CDR3 is TGTGCCAGCAGCCAAGGGACCGCGGGGGTTTGGTTCTTC.

The rearrangement joins TRBV6-5 to TRBJ2-7, with 8 bases identical to TRBD1. The CDR3 extends over 17 amino acids. J was trimmed by 2 bases and V by 2 bases; bases with no gene match: 11. CDR1 is MNHEY and CDR2 is SVGAGI in the germline V gene. The CDR3 sequence is CASSYTGTGAKTYEQYF. CDR3 nucleotide sequence: TGTGCCAGCAGTTACACCGGGACAGGCGCCAAAACCTACGAGCAGTACTTC.

The rearrangement joins TRBV1 to TRBJ1-5; TRBD1 is the table's D call, not checked against the DNA. TRBV1 is tagged as a pseudogene. CDR3 length equals 14 residues. For the CDR3, the DNA is TGCACCAGCAGTACAGGGGGCTCGGGTCAGCCCCAGCATTTT. It codes for CTSSTGGSGQPQHF.

J is TRBJ2-1 and V is TRBV9; 7 bases are a match to TRBD2. With the DNA end fitting TRBJ2-7 better, the J assignment may be wrong. Germline V gene lookup returns CDR1 SGDLS and CDR2 YYNGEE. This CDR3 is built from 15 residues. The CDR3 bases are TGTGCCAGCAGCGTAGGGGACTACCCCGGGGATGAGCAGTACTTC. Residues: CASSVGDYPGDEQYF.

V usage is TRBV7-3 and J usage is TRBJ1-2; D remains ambiguous. Germline CDR1 SGHTA, CDR2 FQGTGA. Trimming left V 6 bases short and J 3 bases short, with 20 bases between. CDR3 length: 16 amino acids. The CDR3 DNA reads TGTGCCAGCAGTTTCGGAGCCCCACTTCGGGACTATGGCTACACCTTC. This encodes CASSFGAPLRDYGYTF.

This clonotype was found a few times. The V gene is TRBV7-3, the J gene TRBJ2-7; D uncertain. The DNA matches TRBJ2-5 better at its end, which makes the J call doubtful. The CDR3 is 15 amino acids. CDR1 and CDR2 from the germline V gene are SGHTA and FQGTGA. Here the CDR3 reads CASSTRPGPRETQYF. For the CDR3, the DNA is TGTGCCAGCAGCACACGCCCCGGACCGAGGGAGACCCAGTACTTC.

This clonotype was observed a few times. The chain is built from TRBV20-1 and TRBJ2-3; TRBD2 matches at 8 bases. Trimming cost V 2 bases and J 5 bases; bases outside gene matches: 18. The CDR3 spans 18 residues. Germline V gene sequence: CDR1 DFQATT, CDR2 SNEGSKA (reference sequence). CDR3 bases: TGCAGTGCTAGACCTTCCTATTTTTCACCGGCGGGGGGAGATACGCAGTATTTT. This gives the protein CSARPSYFSPAGGDTQYF.

The chain joins TRBV12-3 or TRBV12-4 to TRBJ2-1, with TRBD2 matching 13 bases. The CDR3 is made up of 16 amino acids. Germline trimming cut 1 base from V and 9 bases from J; bases unmatched to any gene: 6. The CDR3, as DNA: TGTGCCAGCAGTTTAGGACTAGCGGGGGGCCTTAGTGAGCAGTTCTTC. Protein sequence: CASSLGLAGGLSEQFF.

This clonotype was picked up one time. This chain uses TRBV9 with TRBJ1-2; a possible D gene is TRBD1 (5 bases). This CDR3 comprises 15 residues. CDR1 and CDR2 from the germline V gene are SGDLS and YYNGEE. The V end lost 0 bases, the J end lost 2 bases, and 11 bases lay between the germline ends. CDR3 DNA: TGTGCCAGCAGCGTAGGTCCGGGGGGGAACTATGGCTACACCTTC. This codes for CASSVGPGGNYGYTF.

The rearrangement uses TRBV5-1 and TRBJ2-7, with D perhaps TRBD1 (6 bases). The length of the CDR3 is 16 residues. The germline gives CDR1 SGHRS, CDR2 YFSETQ. V shed 2 bases and J shed 3 bases, with 18 bases lying between them. The CDR3 coding sequence is TGCGCCAGCAGCTTAAGGAGGACAGATAGGAGCTACGAGCAGTACTTC. This gives the protein CASSLRRTDRSYEQYF.

V is TRBV3-1 and J is TRBJ2-7, with TRBD2 matching over 13 bases. CDR1 and CDR2 from the germline V gene are LGHDT and YNNKEL (reference sequence). V gave up 5 bases and J gave up 3 bases; unmatched junction bases: 10. This CDR3 is 17 amino acids long. The CDR3 is CASSSRTSGGPHYEQYF. The CDR3 DNA reads as TGTGCCAGCAGCTCCAGGACTAGCGGGGGTCCCCACTACGAGCAGTACTTC.

The chain joins TRBV7-2 to TRBJ2-5, with TRBD2 matching 11 bases. CDR1 is SGHTA and CDR2 is FQGNSA in the germline V gene. Germline trimming cut 3 bases from V and 7 bases from J; bases unmatched to any gene: 7. The CDR3 is 15 amino acids. The CDR3 reads CASSFTSGGGGTQYF. CDR3 nucleotides: TGTGCCAGCAGCTTTACTAGCGGGGGCGGGGGGACCCAGTACTTC.

The chain recombines TRBV6-2 or TRBV6-3 with TRBJ2-3; unclear D gene. Germline V gives CDR1 MNHEY, CDR2 SVGEGT. This CDR3 has 12 residues. Deletions cut 6 bases from V and 5 bases from J, with 9 bases between. CDR3 nucleotide sequence: TGTGCCAGCAGGAGCCTTAGAGATACGCAGTATTTT. Residues: CASRSLRDTQYF.

This clonotype has a handful of counts. V and J are TRBV28 and TRBJ2-5; D is uncertain. Germline values: CDR1 MDHEN, CDR2 SYDVKM. V shed 5 bases and J shed 3 bases, with 10 bases lying between them. This CDR3 has 13 residues. The CDR3 loop reads CASSPSREETQYF. CDR3 in DNA: TGTGCCAGCAGTCCGTCACGGGAAGAGACCCAGTACTTC.

The rearrangement links TRBV29-1 to TRBJ2-5; 7 bases agree with TRBD2. The CDR3 is made up of 15 amino acids. The V gene's germline CDR1 is SQVTM and CDR2 ANQGSEA. The V segment lost 5 bases and the J segment 4 bases; nucleotides outside the gene matches: 13. In DNA, the CDR3 is TGCAGCGTTTCCGGGGCTAGCGGAGAAGGAGAGACCCAGTACTTC. This sequence encodes CSVSGASGEGETQYF.

The rearrangement links TRBV11-2 to TRBJ2-1; 8 positions match TRBD2. J lost 6 bases, V lost 7 bases, and 11 bases had no gene match. The CDR3 covers 15 residues. Per germline, CDR1 SGHAT and CDR2 FQNNGV. CDR3 nucleotides: TGTGCCAGCACCCCTTTAGCGGGGTGGGGCAATGAGCAGTTCTTC. Encoded protein: CASTPLAGWGNEQFF.

The rearrangement joins TRBV20-1 to TRBJ2-1, with 9 nucleotides matching TRBD1. This CDR3 is built from 15 residues. Germline CDR1 reads DFQATT; CDR2 reads SNEGSKA (reference sequence). J was trimmed by 8 bases and V by 5 bases; bases with no gene match: 13. CDR3 amino acids: CSASTRDRVMYEQFF. CDR3 nucleotide sequence: TGCAGTGCTTCCACCCGGGACAGGGTTATGTATGAGCAGTTCTTC.

DNA of the CDR3: TGTGCCAGCAGTTTCCCCCCCACCTACAATGAGCAGTTCTTC. Protein product: CASSFPPTYNEQFF. The chain has TRBV12-3 or TRBV12-4 and TRBJ2-1; D unclear. V shed 3 bases and J shed 2 bases, with 8 bases lying between them. The CDR3 covers 14 residues.